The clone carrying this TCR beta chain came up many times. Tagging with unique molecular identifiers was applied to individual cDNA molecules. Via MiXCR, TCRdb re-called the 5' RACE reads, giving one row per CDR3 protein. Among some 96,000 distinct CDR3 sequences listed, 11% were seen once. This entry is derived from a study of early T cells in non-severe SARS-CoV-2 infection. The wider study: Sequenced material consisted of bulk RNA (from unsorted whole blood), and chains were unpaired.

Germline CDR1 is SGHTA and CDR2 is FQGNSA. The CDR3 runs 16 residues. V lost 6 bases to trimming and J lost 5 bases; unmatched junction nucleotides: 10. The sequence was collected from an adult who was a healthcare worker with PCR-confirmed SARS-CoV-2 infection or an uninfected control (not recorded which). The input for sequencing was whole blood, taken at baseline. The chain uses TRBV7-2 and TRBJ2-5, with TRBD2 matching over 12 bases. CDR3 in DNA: TGTGCCAGCAGTTTGCTAGCGGGAGGGCCCTACGAGACCCAGTACTTC. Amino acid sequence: CASSLLAGGPYETQYF. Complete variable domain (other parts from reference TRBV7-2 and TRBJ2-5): GAGVSQSPSNKVTEKGKDVELRCDPISGHTALYWYRQSLGQGLEFLIYFQGNSAPDKSGLPSDRFSAERTGGSVSTLTIQRTQQEDSAVYLCASSLLAGGPYETQYFGPGTRLLVL.